The 29 T cell receptor beta chains in this list originate from one sample, sequenced in a study of blood T cell repertoires in COVID-19. The method was immunoSEQ multiplex PCR; TCRdb's version includes in-frame clones alone and lacks a portion of them. The repertoire includes hundreds of thousands of clones, approximately 86% of them detected once, and about 2.2% sits in the top ten. The sample was peripheral blood. These receptors came from a woman aged 25-40 years who had recovered from COVID-19.

In DNA, the CDR3 is TGTGCCAGCAGCTTATGGGGGCTCAAAAACATTCAGTACTTC. Its translation: CASSLWGLKNIQYF. The chain has TRBV11-2 and TRBJ2-4; weak D call: TRBD1 (6 bases). Trimming removed 2 bases at V and 3 bases at J, with 8 bases between. Germline CDR1 reads SGHAT; CDR2 reads FQNNGV. This CDR3 is 14 amino acids long.

The genes are TRBV7-8 and TRBJ2-2; D might be TRBD2 (5 bases). V was shortened by 6 bases and J by 1 base, with 15 bases between the two germline ends. Germline values: CDR1 SGHVS, CDR2 FQNEAQ. CDR3 length equals 16 residues. The CDR3 bases are TGTGCCAGCAGACTCCCCGGGGTGAGGAACACCGGGGAGCTGTTTTTT. This translates into CASRLPGVRNTGELFF.

The chain has TRBV5-4 and TRBJ1-2; D unclear. Germline V gene lookup returns CDR1 SGHNT and CDR2 YYREEE (reference sequence). The CDR3 has 14 residues. Trimming stripped 2 bases from V and 2 bases from J, with 10 bases between. The CDR3 reads CASSFSAENYGYTF. Here the CDR3 DNA reads TGTGCCAGCAGCTTCTCGGCGGAGAACTATGGCTACACCTTC.

The CDR3 DNA follows: TGTGCCACTCATTGGGGGACAGGAGGATCCTACGAGCAGTACTTC. Residues: CATHWGTGGSYEQYF. V usage is TRBV10-3 and J usage is TRBJ2-7; 8 bases are shared with TRBD1. J gave up 1 base and V 10 bases, and 12 bases lay outside the gene matches. Germline V gene lookup returns CDR1 ENHRY and CDR2 SYGVKD. This CDR3 has 15 residues.

V gene TRBV4-1 combines with J gene TRBJ1-1; no definite D call. V was trimmed by 1 base and J by 7 bases, leaving 16 bases between them. Germline-derived CDR1 and CDR2 are MGHRA and YSYEKL. This CDR3 has 15 residues. This chain's CDR3 is CASSQVGWGGNEAFF. The CDR3 DNA is TGCGCCAGCAGCCAAGTTGGTTGGGGAGGTAATGAAGCTTTCTTT.

This clone was found once. The rearrangement joins TRBV30 to TRBJ2-3; D is possibly TRBD2 (5 bases). Germline V gene data show CDR1 as GTSNPN and CDR2 as SVGIG (reference sequence). Trimming left V 0 bases short and J 1 base short, with 14 bases between. The CDR3 runs 16 residues. In DNA, the CDR3 is TGTGCCTGGAGTGTACGGGGAAGCGGCCGCACAGATACGCAGTATTTT. Translating it yields CAWSVRGSGRTDTQYF.

This clone is a singleton in its sample. The rearrangement uses TRBV19 and TRBJ1-5; no clear D gene. Deletions cut 5 bases from V and 3 bases from J, with 17 bases between. CDR3 length: 16 residues. Germline V gives CDR1 LNHDA, CDR2 SQIVND (reference sequence). CDR3 loop: CASSVRVPYPNQPQHF. The DNA of the CDR3 is TGTGCCAGTAGTGTCCGGGTCCCTTACCCCAATCAGCCCCAGCATTTT.

The chain employs TRBV5-8 and TRBJ1-5; tentative D call: TRBD1 (6 bases). V lost 4 bases and J 16 bases, leaving 18 bases between the germline ends. Looked up from germline, CDR1 is SGHTS and CDR2 is YDEGEE. The CDR3 loop spans 12 amino acids. This CDR3 reads CASSPDSPTIHF. In DNA form, the CDR3 reads TGTGCCAGCAGCCCGGACAGCCCCACGATCCATTTT. The entire variable domain, with the rest obtained from reference TRBV5-8 and TRBJ1-5, is as follows: EAGVTQSPTHLIKTRGQQATLRCSPISGHTSVYWYQQALGLGLQFLLWYDEGEERNRGNFPPRFSGRQFPNYSSELNVNALELEDSALYLCASSPDSPTIHFGDGTRLSIL.

In DNA form, the CDR3 reads TGTGCCAGCAGCTTATTTTCACTAGCGGGGGGCAAAAACATTCAGTACTTC. This gives the protein CASSLFSLAGGKNIQYF. The V call is TRBV7-9, the J call TRBJ2-4; 12 nucleotides match TRBD2. The germline V gene encodes CDR1 SEHNR and CDR2 FQNEAQ (reference sequence). Germline trimming cut 2 bases from V and 3 bases from J; bases unmatched to any gene: 5. The CDR3 length is 17 residues.

The rearrangement joins TRBV20-1 to TRBJ2-1, with 8 bases lining up with TRBD2. CDR3 length: 15 residues. Germline V gene sequence: CDR1 DFQATT, CDR2 SNEGSKA (reference sequence). J lost 9 bases, V lost 3 bases, and 13 bases had no gene match. In DNA, the CDR3 is TGCAGTGCTAGTGACGCCGGAGCGGGGGTCGGTGAGCAGTTCTTC. Its protein is CSASDAGAGVGEQFF.

CDR3 protein: CAWATVNTGELFF. The DNA of the CDR3 is TGTGCCTGGGCCACAGTAAACACCGGGGAGCTGTTTTTT. The chain uses TRBV30 and TRBJ2-2; D unresolved. The CDR3 runs to 13 residues. The germline CDR1 and CDR2 sequences are GTSNPN and SVGIG (reference sequence). Trimming cost V 5 bases and J 2 bases, with 9 bases left between them.

The V and J genes are TRBV11-2 and TRBJ1-1, with D possibly matching TRBD1 (6 bases). V dropped 7 bases and J dropped 0 bases, with 24 bases sitting between them. The CDR3 consists of 18 residues. Per the germline V gene, CDR1 is SGHAT and CDR2 is FQNNGV. This CDR3 reads CASTHEVSGVRMNTEAFF. DNA for the CDR3: TGTGCCAGCACCCACGAGGTATCAGGGGTACGGATGAACACTGAAGCTTTCTTT. Full variable domain (rest looked up from reference TRBV11-2 and TRBJ1-1): EAGVAQSPRYKIIEKRQSVAFWCNPISGHATLYWYQQILGQGPKLLIQFQNNGVVDDSQLPKDRFSAERLKGVDSTLKIQPAKLEDSAVYLCASTHEVSGVRMNTEAFFGQGTRLTVV.

The chain joins TRBV28 to TRBJ2-3; D gene unclear. CDR1 MDHEN and CDR2 SYDVKM come from the germline V gene. The V gene lost 6 bases and the J gene lost 2 bases, with 3 bases spanning the gap. The CDR3 consists of 11 residues. This CDR3 reads CASRLTDTQYF. CDR3 DNA sequence: TGTGCCAGCAGACTCACAGATACGCAGTATTTT. Supplemented by reference TRBV28 and TRBJ2-3, the full variable domain reads DVKVTQSSRYLVKRTGEKVFLECVQDMDHENMFWYRQDPGLGLRLIYFSYDVKMKEKGDIPEGYSVSREKKERFSLILESASTNQTSMYLCASRLTDTQYFGPGTRLTVL.

J is TRBJ1-2 and V is TRBV29-1; no reliable D call. The CDR3 contains 14 residues. Trimming pared 3 bases from V and 1 base from J, leaving 12 bases between. Germline lookup yields CDR1 SQVTM and CDR2 ANQGSEA. CDR3 region: CSVEGTVDNYGYTF. CDR3 DNA sequence: TGCAGCGTTGAGGGTACAGTCGATAACTATGGCTACACCTTC.

In DNA form, the CDR3 reads TGCAGCGTTGATCAGGGGGCGGTCTATGGCTACACCTTC. Its translation: CSVDQGAVYGYTF. The genes are TRBV29-1 and TRBJ1-2; TRBD1 matches at 8 bases. The J segment lost 4 bases and the V segment lost 3 bases, leaving 4 bases of the junction unmatched. CDR1 and CDR2 (germline): SQVTM, ANQGSEA. The CDR3 extends over 13 amino acids.

The genes are TRBV7-8 and TRBJ1-5; 7 bases match TRBD1. Germline trimming cut 5 bases from V and 0 bases from J; bases unmatched to any gene: 4. The V gene's germline CDR1 is SGHVS and CDR2 FQNEAQ. CDR3 length: 15 residues. The CDR3 region is CASSRDSNSNQPQHF. Here the CDR3 DNA reads TGTGCCAGCAGCCGGGACAGCAATAGCAATCAGCCCCAGCATTTT.

The chain combines TRBV19 with TRBJ1-5; D may be TRBD1 (6 bases). CDR1 and CDR2 (germline): LNHDA, SQIVND (reference sequence). The germline V and J ends were trimmed by 2 bases and 5 bases, with 16 bases remaining between them. The length of the CDR3 is 16 residues. This CDR3 reads CASSIMGRGWDQPQHF. CDR3 nucleotide sequence: TGTGCCAGTAGTATAATGGGCAGGGGATGGGATCAGCCCCAGCATTTT.

The CDR3 sequence is CASSLFPGDDEQYF. The DNA of the CDR3 is TGCGCCAGCAGCTTGTTCCCAGGGGACGACGAGCAGTACTTC. The J gene is TRBJ2-7, the V gene TRBV5-1; possible D gene TRBD1, 6 bases. Per the germline V gene, CDR1 is SGHRS and CDR2 is YFSETQ. V was cut by 1 base and J by 5 bases, with 13 bases left in between. The CDR3 spans 14 residues.

The rearrangement joins TRBV19 to TRBJ2-7, with TRBD1 matching over 11 bases. V was clipped by 7 bases and J by 0 bases; unmatched bases: 5. This CDR3 is 15 amino acids long. CDR1 is LNHDA, CDR2 SQIVND, per germline (reference sequence). Written as DNA, the CDR3 is TGTGCCAGTACTGCCGGGACAGGGGGCTCCTACGAGCAGTACTTC. Amino acid sequence: CASTAGTGGSYEQYF.

J is TRBJ1-5 and V is TRBV27, with D tentatively TRBD1 (5 bases). The CDR3 extends over 13 amino acids. Germline V gene data show CDR1 as MNHEY and CDR2 as SMNVEV (reference sequence). The V and J ends lost 5 bases and 4 bases respectively, with 9 bases between them. The CDR3 coding sequence is TGTGCCAGCAGTAGGAGGGGTAATCAGCCCCAGCATTTT. Its translation is CASSRRGNQPQHF.

V is TRBV7-9 and J is TRBJ2-7; 7 bases match TRBD1. The J segment lost 4 bases and the V segment lost 5 bases, leaving 11 bases of the junction unmatched. Germline values: CDR1 SEHNR, CDR2 FQNEAQ (reference sequence). This CDR3 has 15 amino acids. Written as DNA, the CDR3 is TGTGCCAGCAGCCCAATGCAGACAGGGTGGTACGAGCAGTACTTC. Translated: CASSPMQTGWYEQYF.

The CDR3 reads CASSDVGTEETQYF. In DNA form, the CDR3 reads TGTGCCAGCAGTGACGTGGGGACAGAAGAGACCCAGTACTTC. J is TRBJ2-5 and V is TRBV2; 7 positions match TRBD1. Germline-derived CDR1 and CDR2 are SNHLY and FYNNEI. This CDR3 is built from 14 residues. V shed 3 bases, J shed 3 bases, and the junction held 4 bases outside the gene matches. Using reference TRBV2 and TRBJ2-5 for the parts outside the CDR3, the full variable domain is EPEVTQTPSHQVTQMGQEVILRCVPISNHLYFYWYRQILGQKVEFLVSFYNNEISEKSEIFDDQFSVERPDGSNFTLKIRSTKLEDSAMYFCASSDVGTEETQYFGPGTRLLVL.

This clone was detected a few times. CDR3 nucleotide sequence: TGTGCCAGCAGATCGACAGGGCAAGAGACCCAGTACTTC. Translating gives CASRSTGQETQYF. The chain employs TRBV6-5 and TRBJ2-5; TRBD1 aligns across 7 bases. Germline V gene data show CDR1 as MNHEY and CDR2 as SVGAGI. CDR3 size: 13 residues. V was clipped by 6 bases and J by 2 bases; unmatched bases: 3.

The CDR3 coding sequence is TGTGCCAGCAGTTACGGGACAGCCATCGGCGGCTACACCTTC. Translation gives CASSYGTAIGGYTF. The chain uses TRBV6-5 and TRBJ1-2; the match to TRBD1 covers 7 bases. The CDR3 has 14 amino acids. In germline, CDR1 is MNHEY, CDR2 SVGAGI. With V trimmed by 2 bases and J by 8 bases, 8 bases remained unmatched.

This clone was found once. The rearrangement uses TRBV28 and TRBJ1-5; D is unresolved. V was pared by 2 bases and J by 1 base, with 12 bases between. This CDR3 has 16 residues. Germline V CDR1 and CDR2: MDHEN, SYDVKM. For the CDR3, the DNA is TGTGCCAGCAGTTTAGGCGGGTCGGTCAGCAATCAGCCCCAGCATTTT. This sequence encodes CASSLGGSVSNQPQHF. Full variable domain (remainder filled in from reference TRBV28 and TRBJ1-5): DVKVTQSSRYLVKRTGEKVFLECVQDMDHENMFWYRQDPGLGLRLIYFSYDVKMKEKGDIPEGYSVSREKKERFSLILESASTNQTSMYLCASSLGGSVSNQPQHFGDGTRLSIL.

About this clone: An end of the junction differs from the germline gene, which may be a read error. The rearrangement joins TRBV7-7 to TRBJ1-1; D unresolved. The CDR3 covers 13 residues. Germline V lookup: CDR1 SSHAT, CDR2 FNYEAQ (reference sequence). The CDR3 nucleotides are TGTGCTAGCAGCTTCAACGGTAACACTGAAGCTTTCTTT. It specifies CASSFNGNTEAFF.

In its sample, this clone was seen once. The rearrangement joins TRBV9 to TRBJ2-2; no definite D call. The CDR3 is 15 amino acids. The germline V and J ends were trimmed by 0 bases and 2 bases, with 8 bases remaining between them. CDR1 and CDR2 (germline): SGDLS, YYNGEE. The CDR3 loop reads CASSVAPDNTGELFF. CDR3 in DNA: TGTGCCAGCAGCGTAGCGCCAGATAACACCGGGGAGCTGTTTTTT.

V usage is TRBV20-1 and J usage is TRBJ2-5; D gene unclear. The germline CDR1 and CDR2 sequences are DFQATT and SNEGSKA (reference sequence). The germline V and J ends were trimmed by 4 bases and 5 bases, with 5 bases remaining between them. The CDR3 has 10 amino acids. This CDR3 is CSATAETQYF. Here the CDR3 DNA reads TGCAGTGCTACAGCGGAGACCCAGTACTTC.

The rearrangement uses TRBV7-3 and TRBJ2-2, with 12 bases lining up with TRBD2. Germline CDR1 SGHTA, CDR2 FQGTGA. CDR3 length: 16 residues. Trimming cost V 5 bases and J 7 bases; bases outside gene matches: 8. The chain's CDR3 is CASSPGLAGTNGELFF. The DNA of the CDR3 is TGTGCCAGCAGCCCCGGACTAGCGGGAACGAACGGGGAGCTGTTTTTT.